The present TCR beta chain was sequenced within a study of cytomegalovirus exposure and HLA in healthy donors. Germline trimming cut 3 bases from V and 9 bases from J; bases unmatched to any gene: 14. The germline gives CDR1 MDHEN, CDR2 SYDVKM. This CDR3 contains 18 residues. On this clone: Its target is not known.

Notes on the study in general: An apparent linkage of common viral pathogens to several of the most significant clusters emerged in a later analysis. Reported findings show TCR beta sequences accurately forecast HLA-A and HLA-B alleles in most subjects.

60 Vbeta and 13 Jbeta primers were used in PCR. As originally analysed: As a later analysis found, there were 70 million to 80 million unique TCR beta chains, of which roughly 11 million were shared. Assay used: immunoSEQ multiplex PCR; TCRdb lists only in-frame clones, some missing. D and trimming come from the DNA, and the V and J calls and clone size come from that table. The sample carries roughly 140,000 clones, 60% to 80% recorded once. V gene TRBV28 combines with J gene TRBJ2-5; 15 bases agree with TRBD2. The sample was PBMCs. The source is a woman between 45 and 65 years old in good health and CMV-seronegative. CDR3 loop: CASSFITSRTSGGASQYF. As DNA, the CDR3 is TGTGCCAGCAGTTTCATTACCTCCCGGACTAGCGGGGGGGCGTCCCAGTACTTC.